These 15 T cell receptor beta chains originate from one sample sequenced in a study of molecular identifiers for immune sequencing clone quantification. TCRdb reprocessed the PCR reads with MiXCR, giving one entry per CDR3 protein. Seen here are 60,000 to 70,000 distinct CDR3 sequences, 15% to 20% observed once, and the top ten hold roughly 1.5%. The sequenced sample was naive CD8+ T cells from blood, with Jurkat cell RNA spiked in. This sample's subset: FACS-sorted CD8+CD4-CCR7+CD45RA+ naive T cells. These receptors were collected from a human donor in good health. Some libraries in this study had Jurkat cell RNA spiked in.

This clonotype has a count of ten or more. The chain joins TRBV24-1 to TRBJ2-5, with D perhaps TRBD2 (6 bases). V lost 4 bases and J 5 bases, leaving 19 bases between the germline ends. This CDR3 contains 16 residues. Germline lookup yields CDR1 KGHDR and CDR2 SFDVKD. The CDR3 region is CATSDPGEALGETQYF. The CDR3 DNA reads TGTGCCACCAGTGACCCGGGAGAGGCTCTTGGGGAGACCCAGTACTTC.

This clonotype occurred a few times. CDR3 amino acids: CASRPNSGNTEAFF. The CDR3, as DNA: TGTGCCAGCAGGCCAAACAGCGGGAACACTGAAGCTTTCTTT. The chain has TRBV7-2 and TRBJ1-1; D is undetermined. V dropped 6 bases and J dropped 1 base, with 12 bases sitting between them. From germline, CDR1 is SGHTA and CDR2 FQGNSA. This CDR3 has 14 residues.

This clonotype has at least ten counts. The CDR3 DNA is TGTGCCAGCAGCCAAGCTAGCGGGGCTTACGAGCAGTACTTC. As protein: CASSQASGAYEQYF. The chain uses TRBV7-9 and TRBJ2-7; 9 nucleotides align to TRBD2. V lost 5 bases to trimming and J lost 4 bases; unmatched junction nucleotides: 6. This CDR3 contains 14 residues. CDR1 is SEHNR and CDR2 is FQNEAQ in the germline V gene (reference sequence).

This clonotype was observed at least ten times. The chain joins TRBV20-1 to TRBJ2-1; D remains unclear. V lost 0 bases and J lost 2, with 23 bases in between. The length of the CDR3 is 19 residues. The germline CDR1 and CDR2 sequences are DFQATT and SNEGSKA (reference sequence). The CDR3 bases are TGCAGTGCTAGAGATCCCCCAACCTGGACCGAAGGGACCTACAATGAGCAGTTCTTC. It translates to CSARDPPTWTEGTYNEQFF.

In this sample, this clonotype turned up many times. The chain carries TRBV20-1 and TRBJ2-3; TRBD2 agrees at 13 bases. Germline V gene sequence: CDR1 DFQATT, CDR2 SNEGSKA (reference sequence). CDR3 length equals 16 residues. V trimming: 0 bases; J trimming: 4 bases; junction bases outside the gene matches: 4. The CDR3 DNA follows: TGCAGTGCTAGAGATGGACTAGCGGGAGCGGCAGATACGCAGTATTTT. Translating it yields CSARDGLAGAADTQYF.

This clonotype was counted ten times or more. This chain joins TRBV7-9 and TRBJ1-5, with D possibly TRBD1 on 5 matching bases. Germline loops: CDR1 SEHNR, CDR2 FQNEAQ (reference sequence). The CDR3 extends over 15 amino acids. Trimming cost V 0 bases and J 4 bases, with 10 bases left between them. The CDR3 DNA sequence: TGTGCCAGCAGCTTAGCGGGGGAGGGAAATCAGCCCCAGCATTTT. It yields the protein CASSLAGEGNQPQHF.

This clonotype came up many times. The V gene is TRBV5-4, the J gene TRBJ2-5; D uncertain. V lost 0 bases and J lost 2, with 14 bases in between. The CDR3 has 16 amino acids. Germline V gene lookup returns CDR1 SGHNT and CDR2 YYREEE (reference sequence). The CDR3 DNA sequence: TGTGCCAGCAGCTTGGTTCTGGTCCTAACGCAAGAGACCCAGTACTTC. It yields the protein CASSLVLVLTQETQYF.

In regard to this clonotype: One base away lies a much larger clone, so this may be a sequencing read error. The CDR3 DNA is TGTACCAGCAGCTTCAGAACAGGGCCCTATGGCTACACCTTC. It translates to CTSSFRTGPYGYTF. The chain joins TRBV9 to TRBJ1-2; a possible D gene is TRBD1 (6 bases). Per the germline V gene, CDR1 is SGDLS and CDR2 is YYNGEE. The CDR3 contains 14 residues.

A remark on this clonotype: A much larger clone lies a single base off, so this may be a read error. DNA of the CDR3: TGTGCCAGCAGCCAATGGGGAACTGAAGCTTTCTTT. This translates into CASSQWGTEAFF. The chain uses TRBV3-1 and TRBJ1-1; D is uncertain. Looked up from germline, CDR1 is LGHDT and CDR2 is YNNKEL (reference sequence). The ends were cut back, 2 bases at V and 5 bases at J, with 6 bases in the middle. The CDR3 spans 12 residues.

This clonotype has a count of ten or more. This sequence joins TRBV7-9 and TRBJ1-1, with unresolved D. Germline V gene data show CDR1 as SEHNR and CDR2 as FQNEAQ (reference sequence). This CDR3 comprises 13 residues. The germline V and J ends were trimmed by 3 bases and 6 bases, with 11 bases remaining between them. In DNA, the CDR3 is TGTGCCAGCAGCTTTCAGGTTAGCCCTGAAGCTTTCTTT. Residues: CASSFQVSPEAFF.

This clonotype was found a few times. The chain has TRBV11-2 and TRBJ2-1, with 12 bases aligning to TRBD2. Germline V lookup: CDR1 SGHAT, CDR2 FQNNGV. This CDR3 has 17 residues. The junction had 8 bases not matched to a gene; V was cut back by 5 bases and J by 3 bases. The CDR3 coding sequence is TGTGCCAGCAGCAAGACCCTAGCGGGAGGGGACTACAATGAGCAGTTCTTC. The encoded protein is CASSKTLAGGDYNEQFF.

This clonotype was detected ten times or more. CDR3 amino acids: CASSLLGGAYNEQFF. The CDR3 DNA reads as TGCGCCAGCAGCCTCTTAGGGGGAGCCTACAATGAGCAGTTCTTC. This sequence joins TRBV5-1 and TRBJ2-1; tentatively, D is TRBD1 (6 bases). V lost 4 bases to trimming and J lost 2 bases, with 13 bases between them. This CDR3 is 15 amino acids long. Germline V gives CDR1 SGHRS, CDR2 YFSETQ.

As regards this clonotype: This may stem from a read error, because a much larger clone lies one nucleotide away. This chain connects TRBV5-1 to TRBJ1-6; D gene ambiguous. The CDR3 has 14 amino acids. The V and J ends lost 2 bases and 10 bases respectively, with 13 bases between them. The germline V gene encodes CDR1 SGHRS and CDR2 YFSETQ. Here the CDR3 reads CASSFDDIGSPLHF. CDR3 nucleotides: TGCGCCAGCAGCTTCGACGACATCGGATCACCCCTCCACTTT.

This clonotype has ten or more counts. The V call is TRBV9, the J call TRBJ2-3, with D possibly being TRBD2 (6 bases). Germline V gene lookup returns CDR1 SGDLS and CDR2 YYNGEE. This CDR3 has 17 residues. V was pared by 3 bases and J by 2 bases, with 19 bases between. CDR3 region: CASSDPIAEAITDTQYF. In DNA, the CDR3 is TGTGCCAGCAGCGACCCCATAGCGGAGGCTATCACAGATACGCAGTATTTT.

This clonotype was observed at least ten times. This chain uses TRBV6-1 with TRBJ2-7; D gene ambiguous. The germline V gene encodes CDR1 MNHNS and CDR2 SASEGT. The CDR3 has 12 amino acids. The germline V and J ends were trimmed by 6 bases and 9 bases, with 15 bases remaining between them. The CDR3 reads CASRSTLSPQYF. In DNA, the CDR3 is TGTGCCAGCAGATCCACACTGAGCCCGCAGTACTTC.